A single T cell receptor beta chain is shown here with its context. Time point here: after dendritic cell vaccination, including at tumor progression/relapse. This record comes from a study of glioma-infiltrating T cells after dendritic cell vaccination. The junction had 11 bases not matched to a gene; V was cut back by 2 bases and J by 4 bases. This CDR3 spans 16 amino acids. CDR1 and CDR2 from the germline V gene are SGHTS and YDEGEE. Profiled with immunoSEQ multiplex PCR; TCRdb holds only in-frame clones, not every one. The sample carries tens of thousands of clones, around 87% recorded once. The clonotype was recovered from a human donor with glioblastoma. V usage is TRBV5-8 and J usage is TRBJ1-1; 7 bases match TRBD1. Sample: blood, taken after dendritic cell vaccination. The CDR3 DNA is TGTGCCAGCAGCTTTCTAAAGACAGGGAAGGTCACTGAAGCTTTCTTT. Residues: CASSFLKTGKVTEAFF.